This T cell receptor (beta chain) was documented in a study of PD-1 blockade in classical Hodgkin lymphoma. TCRdb's copy holds only in-frame clones and misses some; the assay was immunoSEQ multiplex PCR. This sample has 20,000 to 25,000 clones, with about 76% found just once. General study findings and limits: Complete responders had baseline diversity similar to newly diagnosed patients.

All patients relapsed after autologous stem cell transplantation, and brentuximab vedotin exposure varied. As for this clone: Its antigen is not known.

Germline V CDR1 and CDR2: GTSNPN, SVGIG (reference sequence). This CDR3 has 14 residues. With V trimmed by 2 bases and J by 6 bases, 4 bases remained unmatched. The clonotype was recovered from a human donor with classical Hodgkin lymphoma. This chain uses TRBV30 with TRBJ2-2; the match to TRBD1 covers 9 bases. The input for sequencing was peripheral blood mononuclear cells (PBMCs), taken before the second cycle of nivolumab. The chain's CDR3 is CAWSLQGAAGELFF. In DNA, the CDR3 is TGTGCCTGGAGTCTACAGGGGGCAGCCGGGGAGCTGTTTTTT.